This T cell receptor beta chain was observed in a study of blood T cell repertoires in COVID-19. The CDR3 totals 15 residues. In germline, CDR1 is SGHRS, CDR2 YFSETQ. J gave up 2 bases and V 6 bases, and 7 bases lay outside the gene matches. Original processing notes: Reference gene primer amplification gave estimated nucleated cell counts. Repertoires were generated with immunoSEQ multiplex PCR, while TCRdb's copy carries only in-frame clones and drops some. V, J and clone size derive from that table, while D and trimming were established from the DNA sequence. This table has about 66,000 clones, approximately 88% appearing once.

This chain links TRBV5-1 with TRBJ2-3, with TRBD2 identical over 9 bases. The clonotype was recovered from a woman aged 70-85 years with acute or convalescent COVID-19. Sequencing was carried out using peripheral blood. CDR3 in amino acids: CASNAGGGDTDTQYF. CDR3 coding DNA: TGCGCCAGCAATGCTGGCGGGGGGGACACAGATACGCAGTATTTT.